One and the same sample provided the 5 T cell receptor beta chains below, sequenced in a study of blood T cell repertoires in COVID-19. Using immunoSEQ multiplex PCR, the repertoire was profiled, and TCRdb retains in-frame clones only, with some absent. This sample has 200,000 to 250,000 clones, with approximately 77% found just once. The sequenced sample was peripheral blood. The receptor set was obtained from an elderly woman with acute or convalescent COVID-19.

The chain joins TRBV9 to TRBJ1-3; 9 nucleotides match TRBD1. This CDR3 is 14 amino acids long. Trimming at V came to 4 bases and at J to 3 bases, leaving 2 bases not matched to a gene. In germline, CDR1 is SGDLS, CDR2 YYNGEE. CDR3 region: CASSRQGGGNTIYF. CDR3 coding DNA: TGTGCCAGCAGCCGACAGGGGGGTGGAAACACCATATATTTT.

This clone was seen a few times. V is TRBV7-2 and J is TRBJ2-7; D unclear. CDR1 is SGHTA and CDR2 is FQGNSA in the germline V gene. The V end was cut by 3 bases, the J end by 2 bases, with 17 bases between. CDR3 size: 16 residues. CDR3 sequence reads: CASSLGSTGVTYEQYF. CDR3 DNA sequence: TGTGCCAGCAGCTTGGGTAGTACCGGAGTAACCTACGAGCAGTACTTC.

The chain joins TRBV7-9 to TRBJ1-6; TRBD1 is a possible D gene (6 bases). The V gene's germline CDR1 is SEHNR and CDR2 FQNEAQ (reference sequence). This CDR3 is built from 13 residues. Trimming pared 3 bases from V and 11 bases from J, leaving 11 bases between. CDR3 in DNA: TGTGCCAGCAGCTTTAACAGGGATGCACCCCTCCACTTT. This gives the protein CASSFNRDAPLHF.

The rearrangement joins TRBV28 to TRBJ2-6, with 8 bases fitting TRBD2. Per the germline V gene, CDR1 is MDHEN and CDR2 is SYDVKM. V was clipped by 3 bases and J by 0 bases; unmatched bases: 1. This CDR3 has 16 residues. CDR3 protein: CASSLGLGSGANVLTF. The CDR3 DNA follows: TGTGCCAGCAGTTTGGGACTAGGCTCTGGGGCCAACGTCCTGACTTTC.

The chain employs TRBV19 and TRBJ1-1; D remains unclear. V was cut by 6 bases and J by 3 bases, with 11 bases left in between. Germline V lookup: CDR1 LNHDA, CDR2 SQIVND (reference sequence). The CDR3 length is 13 residues. Written as DNA, the CDR3 is TGTGCCAGTAGCTCATCGAGGGACACTGAAGCTTTCTTT. This sequence encodes CASSSSRDTEAFF.